This T cell receptor beta chain is from a study of blood T cells in healthy people across ages. Next came a second PCR, run for roughly 6 to 11 cycles, which used a sample-barcoded 5' primer along with a J-beta primer mix. TCRdb itself ran the 5' RACE reads through MiXCR, one entry per CDR3 protein. The table lists 750,000 to 1,000,000 distinct CDR3 sequences, roughly 29% of them singletons. Trimming stripped 4 bases from V and 3 bases from J, with 18 bases between. CDR3 size: 17 residues. Germline CDR1 and CDR2: SGHVS and FNYEAQ. Only a few counts were recorded for this clonotype. The same sample was also studied in work on T cells of mothers and their children. Per that study: Normalized overlap was always slightly, never significantly, higher in related than unrelated mother-child pairs.

The source material was blood. V and J are TRBV7-6 and TRBJ1-4, with TRBD1 as a possible D gene (5 bases). This sequence originates from a woman aged 40-49 years in good health. CDR3 region: CASSSYGSRGANEKLFF. The CDR3, as DNA: TGTGCCAGCAGCTCCTATGGGAGCCGAGGGGCTAATGAAAAACTGTTTTTT.